This T cell receptor (beta chain) derives from a study of T cells and Merkel cell carcinoma outcomes. Whole-study findings and limits: Reportedly, T-cell repertoire with density predicts Merkel cell carcinoma outcomes.

The repertoire was sequenced with immunoSEQ multiplex PCR; TCRdb's copy has only in-frame clones and lacks some. The sample lists roughly 4,800 clones, 70% to 90% occurring once. As for this clone: The antigen is unknown.

The receptor was isolated from a human donor with Merkel cell carcinoma. Sequenced: tumor tissue from Merkel cell carcinoma.

CDR3 amino acids: CASSFPGPLGEQYF. The CDR3, as DNA: TGTGCCAGCAGCTTTCCGGGCCCTCTTGGCGAGCAGTACTTC. V is TRBV5-4 and J is TRBJ2-7, with D uncertain. V lost 2 bases and J 6 bases, leaving 15 bases between the germline ends. The CDR3 loop spans 14 amino acids. Germline V gene data show CDR1 as SGHNT and CDR2 as YYREEE (reference sequence). Complete variable domain (other parts from reference TRBV5-4 and TRBJ2-7): ETGVTQSPTHLIKTRGQQVTLRCSSQSGHNTVSWYQQALGQGPQFIFQYYREEENGRGNFPPRFSGLQFPNYSSELNVNALELDDSALYLCASSFPGPLGEQYFGPGTRLTVT.